This passage covers 3 T cell receptor beta chains from one sample sequenced in a study of blood T cell repertoires in COVID-19 (dated by TCRdb to the early 2020s). The receptor library was made with the immunoSEQ multiplex PCR assay. Entries here come from immuneACCESS through TCRdb and include only in-frame sequences with V and J called. Some clones fail to appear in such tables; in the studies checked, an unresolved V gene covers under half of the shortfall, and the cause of the remainder is unknown. The sample data list approximately 200,000 clones, and approximately 85% of these were observed just once. The top ten constitute approximately 0.89% of the sample. Material: peripheral blood. Receptors were obtained from a man aged 40-49 years with acute or convalescent COVID-19.

This chain uses TRBV6-5 with TRBJ2-5; 7 nucleotides align to TRBD1. CDR3 size: 14 residues. The germline V gene has CDR1 MNHEY and CDR2 SVGAGI. The trim removed 0 bases at V and 9 bases at J, leaving 7 bases unmatched. The CDR3 DNA follows: TGTGCCAGCAGTTACTCGGGGGACAGAAACTCCCAGTACTTC. It encodes CASSYSGDRNSQYF.

The V and J genes are TRBV27 and TRBJ1-2, with TRBD1 matching 11 bases. V was pared by 7 bases and J by 4 bases, with 5 bases of the junction left unmatched. Per the germline V gene, CDR1 is MNHEY and CDR2 is SMNVEV (reference sequence). The CDR3 has 14 amino acids. The CDR3 bases are TGTGCCAGCAAGAGGACAGGGGGCGGCTATGGCTACACCTTC. Protein sequence: CASKRTGGGYGYTF.

The chain employs TRBV4-3 and TRBJ2-1; TRBD2 matches at 12 bases. CDR1 is LGHNA, CDR2 YSLEER, per germline. V trimming: 0 bases; J trimming: 2 bases; junction bases outside the gene matches: 8. There are 19 residues in the CDR3. CDR3 protein: CASSQDLAGGPPPYNEQFF. DNA of the CDR3: TGCGCCAGCAGCCAAGACCTAGCGGGGGGGCCCCCCCCCTACAATGAGCAGTTCTTC.